The present T cell receptor beta chain was sequenced within a study of blood T cell repertoires in COVID-19. About the research overall: Sites in the United States, Italy and Spain provided acute and convalescent COVID-19 samples. Sources were T cells, B-cell-depleted T cells, or PBMCs; the material itself was cDNA or gDNA.

Per the original data handling: The authors estimated nucleated cell counts from reference gene primer amplification. Method: immunoSEQ multiplex PCR; TCRdb's copy keeps in-frame clones and lacks some. The V and J calls and clone size are taken from that table; D and trimming were inferred from the DNA. The profile covers a few hundred thousand clones, with 85% appearing a single time and under 4% taken by the ten largest. The CDR3 extends over 15 amino acids. Germline CDR1 is LGHDT and CDR2 is YNNKEL (reference sequence). V shed 4 bases and J 0 bases; nucleotides not matched to a gene: 5. The chain links TRBV3-1 (or the pseudogene TRBV3-2) to TRBJ2-5; TRBD1 aligns across 7 bases. Sequencing was performed on peripheral blood. This clonotype was obtained from a woman aged 18-29 years with acute or convalescent COVID-19. The chain's CDR3 is CASSPADRDQETQYF. In DNA, the CDR3 is TGTGCCAGCAGCCCGGCAGACAGGGACCAAGAGACCCAGTACTTC.